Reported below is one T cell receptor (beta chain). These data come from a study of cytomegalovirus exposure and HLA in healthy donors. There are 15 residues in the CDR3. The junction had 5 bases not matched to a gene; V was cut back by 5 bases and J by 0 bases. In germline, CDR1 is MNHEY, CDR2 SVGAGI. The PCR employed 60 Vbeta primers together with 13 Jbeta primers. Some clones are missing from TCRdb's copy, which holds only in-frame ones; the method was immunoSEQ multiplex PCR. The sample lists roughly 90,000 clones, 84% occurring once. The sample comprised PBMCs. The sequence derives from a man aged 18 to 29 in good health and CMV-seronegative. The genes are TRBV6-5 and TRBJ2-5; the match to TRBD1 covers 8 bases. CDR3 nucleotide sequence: TGTGCCAGCAGTCGAGGACAGGGATACCAAGAGACCCAGTACTTC. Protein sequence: CASSRGQGYQETQYF.